Below, 25 T cell receptor beta chains from the same sample are listed, as sequenced in a study of shared clonotypes between healthy human individuals. Profiling relied on immunoSEQ multiplex PCR, and the TCRdb table lists in-frame clones only, not all of them. There are around 500,000 clones in the sample; over 60% occur only once, and 10% to 15% lies in the top ten. Material for sequencing was PBMCs. These receptors were obtained from a woman aged 40 to 50 in good health. Some clones in this sample may be carry-over from other donors' samples.

The chain joins TRBV30 to TRBJ1-3; the match to TRBD1 covers 7 bases. This CDR3 spans 13 amino acids. CDR1 is GTSNPN, CDR2 SVGIG, per germline (reference sequence). V shed 5 bases, J shed 4 bases, and the junction held 5 bases outside the gene matches. The CDR3 DNA sequence: TGTGCCTGGGGTACAGGGGCGGGAAACACCATATATTTT. Amino acids: CAWGTGAGNTIYF.

This clone was observed a single time. The rearrangement links TRBV7-9 to TRBJ1-5; no definite D call. Trimming shortened V by 1 base and J by 7 bases, and 11 bases separated the two germline ends. CDR1 is SEHNR and CDR2 is FQNEAQ in the germline V gene (reference sequence). The CDR3 is made up of 14 amino acids. The CDR3 here is CASSLDGRFQPQHF. CDR3 sequence (DNA): TGTGCCAGCAGCTTAGACGGCAGATTCCAGCCCCAGCATTTT. The full variable domain, rest sourced from reference TRBV7-9 and TRBJ1-5, is DTGVSQNPRHKITKRGQNVTFRCDPISEHNRLYWYRQTLGQGPEFLTYFQNEAQLEKSRLLSDRFSAERPKGSFSTLEIQRTEQGDSAMYLCASSLDGRFQPQHFGDGTRLSIL.

The chain links TRBV5-1 to TRBJ2-7, with 8 bases aligning to TRBD2. The CDR3 length is 15 residues. The J segment lost 3 bases and the V segment lost 0 bases, leaving 5 bases of the junction unmatched. CDR1 and CDR2 (germline): SGHRS, YFSETQ. The CDR3 loop reads CASSLVGLAGYEQYF. CDR3 bases: TGCGCCAGCAGCTTGGTCGGGCTAGCGGGCTACGAGCAGTACTTC. The complete variable domain, with remaining parts taken from reference TRBV5-1 and TRBJ2-7, reads KAGVTQTPRYLIKTRGQQVTLSCSPISGHRSVSWYQQTPGQGLQFLFEYFSETQRNKGNFPGRFSGRQFSNSRSEMNVSTLELGDSALYLCASSLVGLAGYEQYFGPGTRLTVT.

The V and J genes are TRBV7-8 and TRBJ2-1; either TRBD1 or TRBD2 may fit D (5 bases each). The CDR3 spans 13 residues. Germline V CDR1 and CDR2: SGHVS, FQNEAQ. The V end was cut by 0 bases, the J end by 9 bases, with 9 bases between. CDR3 in amino acids: CASSLAGAGEQFF. Here the CDR3 DNA reads TGTGCCAGCAGCTTAGCCGGGGCGGGTGAGCAGTTCTTC. The entire variable domain, with the rest obtained from reference TRBV7-8 and TRBJ2-1, is as follows: GAGVSQSPRYKVAKRGQDVALRCDPISGHVSLFWYQQALGQGPEFLTYFQNEAQLDKSGLPSDRFFAERPEGSVSTLKIQRTQQEDSAVYLCASSLAGAGEQFFGPGTRLTVL.

This chain connects TRBV5-1 to TRBJ2-7; maybe TRBD1 (5 bases). Per germline, CDR1 SGHRS and CDR2 YFSETQ. The ends were cut back, 6 bases at V and 1 base at J, with 17 bases in the middle. This CDR3 is built from 15 residues. As DNA, the CDR3 is TGCGCCAGCACCCTCTTAACAGGCCAATCCTACGAGCAGTACTTC. The encoded protein is CASTLLTGQSYEQYF.

The chain is built from TRBV4-1 and TRBJ1-2; no definite D call. This CDR3 comprises 14 residues. The V end lost 2 bases, the J end lost 4 bases, and 11 bases lay between the germline ends. Germline V gene data show CDR1 as MGHRA and CDR2 as YSYEKL. The CDR3 spells CASSQPAISYGYTF. Here the CDR3 DNA reads TGCGCCAGCAGCCAACCAGCAATAAGCTATGGCTACACCTTC.

In its sample, this clone was seen once. The chain couples TRBV27 to TRBJ2-3; 15 nucleotides align to TRBD2. CDR1 MNHEY and CDR2 SMNVEV come from the germline V gene (reference sequence). J gave up 2 bases and V 10 bases, and 19 bases lay outside the gene matches. This CDR3 has 20 amino acids. In DNA form, the CDR3 reads TGTGCCACAAAGGAATCGGGACTAGCGGGGGGCCCCCGCCCCACAGATACGCAGTATTTT. Protein sequence: CATKESGLAGGPRPTDTQYF.

V gene TRBV11-2 combines with J gene TRBJ2-1, with 11 bases matching TRBD2. J lost 10 bases, V lost 0 bases, and 14 bases had no gene match. Germline CDR1 reads SGHAT; CDR2 reads FQNNGV. The length of the CDR3 is 18 residues. CDR3 coding DNA: TGTGCCAGCAGCTTAGATTTGGGGCTAGCGGGAGGAGGGTTAGAGCAGTTCTTC. Translating gives CASSLDLGLAGGGLEQFF.

The chain uses TRBV28 and TRBJ2-7; no definite D call. Trimming shortened V by 7 bases and J by 1 base, and 14 bases separated the two germline ends. Germline V CDR1 and CDR2: MDHEN, SYDVKM. The CDR3 runs 14 residues. The CDR3 nucleotides read TGTGCCAGCACCGTACGATCCGCATCCTACGAGCAGTACTTC. Translated, it gives CASTVRSASYEQYF. Full variable domain (missing parts from reference TRBV28 and TRBJ2-7): DVKVTQSSRYLVKRTGEKVFLECVQDMDHENMFWYRQDPGLGLRLIYFSYDVKMKEKGDIPEGYSVSREKKERFSLILESASTNQTSMYLCASTVRSASYEQYFGPGTRLTVT.

The chain is built from TRBV7-9 and TRBJ1-1, with TRBD1 identical over 9 bases. CDR1 is SEHNR and CDR2 is FQNEAQ in the germline V gene (reference sequence). The V and J ends lost 4 bases and 5 bases, in that order; junction bases with no gene match: 5. This CDR3 region has 14 residues. CDR3 residues: CASSSTGGRTEAFF. The DNA for the CDR3 is TGTGCCAGCAGCTCGACAGGGGGAAGGACTGAAGCTTTCTTT.

The chain couples TRBV4-2 to TRBJ2-4; 8 bases map to TRBD2. CDR3 size: 18 residues. Germline trimming cut 0 bases from V and 1 base from J; bases unmatched to any gene: 8. Germline CDR1 and CDR2: LGHNA and YNFKEQ. The CDR3 DNA follows: TGTGCCAGCAGCCAAGATGAGGTAGCGGGGATGGCCAAAAACATTCAGTACTTC. This codes for CASSQDEVAGMAKNIQYF.

This clone showed up many times. The same CDR3 is also encoded by other DNA sequences in this sample. The chain couples TRBV4-3 to TRBJ1-5, with D perhaps TRBD1 (5 bases). Germline CDR1 and CDR2: LGHNA and YSLEER. V shed 2 bases and J shed 7 bases, with 15 bases lying between them. The length of the CDR3 is 15 residues. CDR3 loop: CASSQSWQGGQPQHF. In DNA form, the CDR3 reads TGCGCCAGCAGCCAATCGTGGCAGGGTGGCCAGCCCCAGCATTTT.

There are a few counts of this clone. The chain links TRBV7-9 to TRBJ2-1; D possibly uses TRBD1 or TRBD2 (5 bases each). The CDR3 loop spans 17 amino acids. Trimming pared 0 bases from V and 2 bases from J, leaving 14 bases between. Germline V gene data show CDR1 as SEHNR and CDR2 as FQNEAQ (reference sequence). The chain's CDR3 is CASSLAWVGETYNEQFF. In DNA form, the CDR3 reads TGTGCCAGCAGCTTAGCTTGGGTGGGGGAGACCTACAATGAGCAGTTCTTC.

This clone is medium-sized by share. The same CDR3 arises from other DNA sequences in this sample as well. The V gene is TRBV28, the J gene TRBJ1-2, with D unclear. The length of the CDR3 is 14 residues. V was shortened by 7 bases and J by 1 base, with 13 bases between the two germline ends. The germline V gene has CDR1 MDHEN and CDR2 SYDVKM. The CDR3 DNA reads TGTGCCAGCACCTTGACACATCTTAACTATGGCTACACCTTC. It codes for CASTLTHLNYGYTF.

The chain is built from TRBV5-6 and TRBJ1-3; TRBD1 might be the D (6 bases). The CDR3 sequence is 16 residues long. Between the trimmed V and J ends, which lost 3 bases and 0 bases, there was a span of 13 bases. Germline lookup yields CDR1 SGHDT and CDR2 YYEEEE. The CDR3 nucleotides are TGTGCCAGCAGCTATGGACAGTCTAACTCTGGAAACACCATATATTTT. Translation gives CASSYGQSNSGNTIYF.

This rearrangement joins TRBV27 to TRBJ1-3; D gene uncertain. The CDR3 has 17 amino acids. V lost 2 bases and J 0 bases, leaving 14 bases between the germline ends. Germline assignment: CDR1 MNHEY and CDR2 SMNVEV (reference sequence). This CDR3 is CASSLVGRQYSGNTIYF. CDR3 coding DNA: TGTGCCAGCAGTTTAGTTGGCAGGCAGTACTCTGGAAACACCATATATTTT.

The CDR3 sequence: CASSLQGIQETQYF. DNA of the CDR3: TGTGCCAGCAGCTTGCAGGGAATCCAAGAGACCCAGTACTTC. The chain joins TRBV5-4 to TRBJ2-5, with D possibly matching TRBD1 (5 bases). Germline lookup yields CDR1 SGHNT and CDR2 YYREEE (reference sequence). The CDR3 loop spans 14 amino acids. V was cut by 1 base and J by 1 base, with 8 bases left in between.

This clone was counted at least ten times. The same CDR3 can be traced to other DNA sequences in this sample. The chain is built from TRBV2 and TRBJ1-5, with D hard to call. The CDR3 extends over 13 amino acids. V lost 2 bases, J lost 5 bases, and 7 bases lay in between. Per the germline V gene, CDR1 is SNHLY and CDR2 is FYNNEI. The CDR3 protein is CASSEQHDQPQHF. In DNA, the CDR3 is TGTGCCAGCAGTGAACAGCACGATCAGCCCCAGCATTTT.

The V and J genes are TRBV15 and TRBJ1-2, with D possibly TRBD1 on 5 matching bases. Trimming left V 5 bases short and J 3 bases short, with 13 bases between. The germline V gene encodes CDR1 LNHNV and CDR2 YYDKDF (reference sequence). This CDR3 spans 14 amino acids. CDR3 in amino acids: CATSWGGDDYGYTF. In DNA, the CDR3 is TGTGCCACCAGCTGGGGGGGGGACGACTATGGCTACACCTTC.

The V gene is TRBV5-4, the J gene TRBJ2-3; TRBD2 agrees at 11 bases. The length of the CDR3 is 16 residues. Trimming removed 5 bases from V and 2 bases from J; junction bases left unmatched: 7. From germline, CDR1 is SGHNT and CDR2 YYREEE (reference sequence). CDR3 residues: CASRRGTSGTTDTQYF. DNA for the CDR3: TGTGCCAGCAGGCGGGGGACTAGCGGAACCACAGATACGCAGTATTTT.

This chain joins TRBV28 and TRBJ2-7; the match to TRBD2 covers 7 bases. Losses at the gene ends were 2 bases for V and 2 bases for J; bases not matched to a gene: 6. In germline, CDR1 is MDHEN, CDR2 SYDVKM. The CDR3 is 15 amino acids. Here the CDR3 reads CASSLNPGGPYEQYF. The CDR3 DNA reads TGTGCCAGCAGTTTAAATCCGGGAGGACCCTACGAGCAGTACTTC.

The V call is TRBV6-1, the J call TRBJ2-5; D is possibly TRBD1 or TRBD2 (5 bases each). Looked up from germline, CDR1 is MNHNS and CDR2 is SASEGT. Trimming shortened V by 6 bases and J by 7 bases, and 12 bases separated the two germline ends. This CDR3 is 12 amino acids long. CDR3 sequence: CASRKGDATQYF. The CDR3 nucleotides read TGTGCCAGCAGAAAAGGGGACGCGACCCAGTACTTC.

The chain carries TRBV2 and TRBJ2-1; the match to TRBD2 covers 10 bases. CDR3 length equals 12 residues. V lost 5 bases and J lost 10; bases outside the gene matches: 2. Per germline, CDR1 SNHLY and CDR2 FYNNEI. CDR3 DNA sequence: TGTGCCAGCAGTAGTAGCGGGAGGGAGCAGTTCTTC. It specifies CASSSSGREQFF. The full variable domain, completed using reference TRBV2 and TRBJ2-1, is EPEVTQTPSHQVTQMGQEVILRCVPISNHLYFYWYRQILGQKVEFLVSFYNNEISEKSEIFDDQFSVERPDGSNFTLKIRSTKLEDSAMYFCASSSSGREQFFGPGTRLTVL.

This clone appeared a single time. The chain combines TRBV18 with TRBJ1-1, with TRBD1 matching over 7 bases. Trimming took 3 bases from V and 5 from J; bases not matched to a gene: 9. Germline V gene data show CDR1 as KGHSH and CDR2 as LQKENI. The CDR3 length is 15 residues. For the CDR3, the DNA is TGTGCCAGCTCACCTTCCACGGCAGGGGGGACTGAAGCTTTCTTT. Translated, it gives CASSPSTAGGTEAFF.

The chain couples TRBV28 to TRBJ2-7, with D hard to call. Trimming removed 6 bases at V and 0 bases at J, with 6 bases between. The CDR3 covers 12 residues. Germline V gene sequence: CDR1 MDHEN, CDR2 SYDVKM. CDR3 sequence (DNA): TGTGCCAGCAGGGCGACCTCCTACGAGCAGTACTTC. Translating it yields CASRATSYEQYF.